The 3 T cell receptor beta chains reported below all come from one sample, sequenced in a study of T cell repertoires in cytomegalovirus infection (dated by TCRdb to the late 2010s). Sequencing was performed on an Illumina HiSeq 1500. TCRdb redid the processing of the public reads, applying fastp at Q25 and MiXCR, and retained in-frame beta chains. Each record represents a unique CDR3 protein, reported with the most common genes and DNA among its rows. The sample profile shows 680,000 or so distinct CDR3 sequences; roughly 35% of them were found once. The top ten constitute 2.5% to 3.5% of the sample. The sequencing sample was made of PBMCs. These TCRs come from a human donor in good health (CMV status not recorded). Some clones in this sample may be carry-over from other donors' samples.

The chain is built from TRBV5-1 and TRBJ2-7; 10 nucleotides agree with TRBD2. Per germline, CDR1 SGHRS and CDR2 YFSETQ. The CDR3 has 15 residues. J gave up 3 bases and V 3 bases, and 6 bases lay outside the gene matches. CDR3 protein: CASSSGLAVHYEQYF. For the CDR3, the DNA is TGCGCCAGCAGCTCAGGACTAGCGGTACACTACGAGCAGTACTTC.

This chain joins TRBV29-1 and TRBJ2-6, with TRBD1 as a possible D gene (6 bases). The CDR3 sequence is 17 residues long. V was pared by 5 bases and J by 4 bases, with 21 bases between. Germline V gene data show CDR1 as SQVTM and CDR2 as ANQGSEA. CDR3 in amino acids: CSVKSGTPASGANVLTF. CDR3 DNA sequence: TGCAGCGTTAAATCCGGGACACCCGCCTCCGGGGCCAACGTCCTGACTTTC.

V and J are TRBV6-6 and TRBJ2-2; D is ambiguous. The germline V gene has CDR1 MNHNY and CDR2 SVGAGI (reference sequence). Trimming left V 0 bases short and J 4 bases short, with 9 bases between. The CDR3 covers 15 residues. CDR3 sequence (DNA): TGTGCCAGCAGTTACTCGTTCAAAATCACCGGGGAGCTGTTTTTT. The encoded protein is CASSYSFKITGELFF.